What follows is one T cell receptor beta chain and its context. This entry comes from a study of blood T cell repertoires in COVID-19. Whole-study context: Acute and convalescent COVID-19 specimens originated in the United States, Italy and Spain. T cells, B-cell-depleted T cells, or PBMCs provided the cDNA or gDNA that served as material.

The germline CDR1 and CDR2 sequences are SGHDT and YYEEEE. The CDR3 is 14 amino acids. Trimming stripped 5 bases from V and 3 bases from J, with 15 bases between. In the study's own analysis: For nucleated cells, counts were estimated from reference gene primer amplification. Assay: immunoSEQ multiplex PCR; the TCRdb copy retains only in-frame clones and omits some. V, J and clone size reflect that table, while D and trimming were determined from the DNA. The sample includes 150,000 to 200,000 clones, approximately 90% of them seen just once. The sequenced material came from peripheral blood. This receptor was identified in a human donor in a cohort sampled during active COVID-19. J is TRBJ2-7 and V is TRBV5-6; D unresolved. CDR3 bases: TGTGCCAGCAGTCGGCGTGGGCTGAGCTACGAGCAGTACTTC. This sequence encodes CASSRRGLSYEQYF.